This T cell receptor (beta chain) was documented in a study of blood T cell repertoires in COVID-19. In the study overall: From T cells, B-cell-depleted T cells, or PBMCs came the material, which was cDNA or gDNA.

Trimming cost V 0 bases and J 3 bases, with 21 bases left between them. There are 18 residues in the CDR3. Germline-derived CDR1 and CDR2 are SQVTM and ANQGSEA. Authors' methods: Reference gene primers were amplified, and this amplification served to estimate nucleated cell counts. The data were produced by immunoSEQ multiplex PCR, yet TCRdb's version contains in-frame clones alone and is incomplete. D and trimming come from the DNA, and the V and J calls and clone size come from that table. The table includes about 290,000 clones, 85% detected once. The sequenced sample was peripheral blood. V is TRBV29-1 and J is TRBJ2-1, with D perhaps TRBD1 (6 bases). The clonotype was recovered from a woman aged 45 to 65 with active or convalescent COVID-19. CDR3 protein: CSVEDLPRGIRIYNEQFF. The CDR3 coding sequence is TGCAGCGTTGAAGATCTCCCCAGGGGTATTCGAATCTACAATGAGCAGTTCTTC.